The 19 T cell receptor beta chains below come from one sample, sequenced in a study of blood T cell repertoires in COVID-19. Assay: immunoSEQ multiplex PCR; the TCRdb copy retains only in-frame clones and omits some. Of more than 200,000 clones listed, 85% to 90% are singletons. The sequenced sample was PBMCs or T cells enriched from blood (not recorded which). The receptors stem from a man in his forties who had recovered from COVID-19.

The rearrangement uses TRBV10-3 and TRBJ1-1; 7 bases agree with TRBD1. Germline V gives CDR1 ENHRY, CDR2 SYGVKD. Trimming took 4 bases from V and 0 from J; bases not matched to a gene: 5. CDR3 length equals 15 residues. CDR3: CAISGDRLMNTEAFF. CDR3 DNA: TGTGCCATCAGTGGGGACAGACTCATGAACACTGAAGCTTTCTTT.

The J gene is TRBJ1-3, the V gene TRBV27; the D gene is possibly TRBD1 (6 bases). The V end lost 7 bases, the J end lost 8 bases, and 15 bases lay between the germline ends. The CDR3 has 13 amino acids. CDR1 and CDR2 from the germline V gene are MNHEY and SMNVEV (reference sequence). CDR3 protein: CASNQQGSDTIYF. The CDR3 DNA reads TGTGCCAGCAACCAACAGGGATCGGACACCATATATTTT.

The chain joins TRBV12-5 to TRBJ1-1, with 8 nucleotides matching TRBD1. The CDR3 is made up of 14 amino acids. The ends lost 5 bases at V and 1 base at J; junction bases unmatched: 3. Germline V gene sequence: CDR1 LGHNT, CDR2 FRNRAP. The CDR3 here is CASGPGTGNTEAFF. The DNA for the CDR3 is TGTGCTAGTGGTCCCGGGACAGGGAACACTGAAGCTTTCTTT.

The chain has TRBV7-2 and TRBJ1-2; TRBD1 is a possible D gene (5 bases). Trimming removed 2 bases from V and 4 bases from J, with 11 bases in between. The CDR3 spans 14 residues. The germline gives CDR1 SGHTA, CDR2 FQGNSA. The CDR3, as DNA: TGTGCCAGCAGCTTATTGGGGCAGGGCTATGGCTACACCTTC. Protein: CASSLLGQGYGYTF.

The chain is built from TRBV27 and TRBJ1-1; D ambiguous. V lost 4 bases and J lost 0, with 12 bases in between. The CDR3 length is 15 residues. Looked up from germline, CDR1 is MNHEY and CDR2 is SMNVEV (reference sequence). The CDR3 spells CASSWRFPLNTEAFF. The CDR3 bases are TGTGCCAGCAGTTGGAGGTTTCCACTGAACACTGAAGCTTTCTTT.

V gene TRBV2 combines with J gene TRBJ2-1; 12 nucleotides line up with TRBD1. V dropped 6 bases and J dropped 6; count of bases not matched to a gene: 6. The CDR3 length is 15 residues. From germline, CDR1 is SNHLY and CDR2 FYNNEI. CDR3: CASRNRDRGLNEQFF. CDR3 sequence (DNA): TGTGCCAGCAGAAACCGGGACAGGGGGCTCAATGAGCAGTTCTTC.

This clone was counted at least ten times. V gene TRBV5-1 combines with J gene TRBJ2-2; possibly TRBD2 for D (6 bases). Germline V CDR1 and CDR2: SGHRS, YFSETQ. V was clipped by 0 bases and J by 0 bases, with 12 bases between them. The CDR3 length is 17 residues. CDR3: CASSLVVWGANTGELFF. The CDR3 nucleotides are TGCGCCAGCAGCTTGGTAGTCTGGGGGGCGAACACCGGGGAGCTGTTTTTT. Supplemented by reference TRBV5-1 and TRBJ2-2, the full variable domain reads KAGVTQTPRYLIKTRGQQVTLSCSPISGHRSVSWYQQTPGQGLQFLFEYFSETQRNKGNFPGRFSGRQFSNSRSEMNVSTLELGDSALYLCASSLVVWGANTGELFFGEGSRLTVL.

The rearrangement joins TRBV27 to TRBJ1-2; 7 nucleotides align to TRBD1. V was clipped by 7 bases and J by 2 bases; unmatched bases: 13. The CDR3 runs 16 residues. Germline CDR1 MNHEY, CDR2 SMNVEV (reference sequence). In nucleotides, the CDR3 is TGTGCCAGCAAACCGGGTCTACGGGACAGAAACTATGGCTACACCTTC. Translated: CASKPGLRDRNYGYTF.

The rearrangement uses TRBV10-3 and TRBJ2-1; 13 bases line up with TRBD2. Trimming removed 5 bases from V and 7 bases from J; junction bases left unmatched: 11. The germline CDR1 and CDR2 sequences are ENHRY and SYGVKD. This CDR3 region has 17 residues. For the CDR3, the DNA is TGTGCCATCAGTAGGACTAGCGGGGGAGTAGATTGGAATGAGCAGTTCTTC. Translation: CAISRTSGGVDWNEQFF.

The chain has TRBV3-1 (or the pseudogene TRBV3-2) and TRBJ1-1; TRBD1 matches at 7 bases. The CDR3 is 16 amino acids. Losses at the gene ends were 5 bases for V and 10 bases for J; bases not matched to a gene: 19. CDR1 is LGHDT and CDR2 is YNNKEL in the germline V gene (reference sequence). The CDR3 region is CASSDTGASLVQPAFF. The DNA for the CDR3 is TGTGCCAGCAGCGATACAGGGGCGTCGTTGGTACAACCAGCTTTCTTT.

At least ten counts were recorded for this clone. V gene TRBV28 combines with J gene TRBJ1-3, with 10 bases lining up with TRBD1. The germline CDR1 and CDR2 sequences are MDHEN and SYDVKM. The V segment lost 2 bases and the J segment 0 bases; nucleotides outside the gene matches: 4. The CDR3 is 17 residues long. This CDR3 is CASSLQTGGYSGNTIYF. CDR3 sequence (DNA): TGTGCCAGCAGTTTACAGACAGGGGGCTACTCTGGAAACACCATATATTTT. Together with reference TRBV28 and TRBJ1-3, the CDR3 gives the full variable domain: DVKVTQSSRYLVKRTGEKVFLECVQDMDHENMFWYRQDPGLGLRLIYFSYDVKMKEKGDIPEGYSVSREKKERFSLILESASTNQTSMYLCASSLQTGGYSGNTIYFGEGSWLTVV.

The rearrangement uses TRBV5-4 and TRBJ2-1; D possibly corresponds to TRBD1 (7 bases). This CDR3 spans 11 amino acids. CDR1 is SGHNT, CDR2 YYREEE, per germline (reference sequence). Trimming took off 4 bases at V and 12 bases at J, with 11 bases between the two ends. In DNA form, the CDR3 reads TGTGCCAGCAGCCACAGGGGAGGGCAGTTCTTC. Amino acids: CASSHRGGQFF.

This chain uses TRBV10-3 with TRBJ2-2, with 8 positions matching TRBD2. V lost 10 bases, J lost 4 bases, and 8 bases stayed unmatched. CDR1 is ENHRY and CDR2 is SYGVKD in the germline V gene. This CDR3 region has 14 residues. CDR3 DNA sequence: TGTGCCACGCTCGGGGGGGCCGGCACCGGGGAGCTGTTTTTT. Translated: CATLGGAGTGELFF.

V gene TRBV5-6 combines with J gene TRBJ2-7, with unresolved D. Germline-derived CDR1 and CDR2 are SGHDT and YYEEEE. The CDR3 is made up of 14 amino acids. Trimming removed 1 base at V and 3 bases at J, with 11 bases between. CDR3 protein: CASSLSSTGYEQYF. The CDR3 bases are TGTGCCAGCAGCTTGTCCTCAACCGGCTACGAGCAGTACTTC.

J is TRBJ1-1 and V is TRBV30, with D maybe TRBD1 (6 bases). CDR3 length: 11 amino acids. Germline V gene sequence: CDR1 GTSNPN, CDR2 SVGIG (reference sequence). V gave up 2 bases and J gave up 10 bases, with 11 bases separating them. The CDR3 bases are TGTGCCTGGAGTACAGGGTCCGCAGCTTTCTTT. Translated, it gives CAWSTGSAAFF.

The chain combines TRBV7-6 with TRBJ2-3; TRBD1 matches 9 bases. Losses at the gene ends were 2 bases for V and 2 bases for J; bases not matched to a gene: 2. The germline V gene has CDR1 SGHVS and CDR2 FNYEAQ. The CDR3 is 15 residues long. The CDR3 DNA reads TGTGCCAGCAGCTTACGGGACAGGGACACAGATACGCAGTATTTT. It yields the protein CASSLRDRDTDTQYF.

The chain has TRBV9 and TRBJ2-2; TRBD1 matches 9 bases. The germline gives CDR1 SGDLS, CDR2 YYNGEE. CDR3 length equals 15 residues. V shed 4 bases, J shed 3 bases, and the junction held 4 bases outside the gene matches. CDR3 in amino acids: CASSPWTGDTGELFF. The DNA for the CDR3 is TGTGCCAGCAGCCCGTGGACAGGGGACACCGGGGAGCTGTTTTTT.

The rearrangement links TRBV28 to TRBJ1-6; TRBD1 agrees at 8 bases. In germline, CDR1 is MDHEN, CDR2 SYDVKM. The CDR3 consists of 16 residues. Unmatched junction bases numbered 14, after V lost 6 bases and J lost 10 bases. CDR3 loop: CASRPDRAREWSPLHF. For the CDR3, the DNA is TGTGCCAGCAGACCGGACAGGGCCAGAGAGTGGTCACCCCTCCACTTT.

The chain is built from TRBV30 and TRBJ1-6; possible D gene TRBD1, 5 bases. CDR3 length: 16 residues. CDR1 and CDR2 (germline): GTSNPN, SVGIG (reference sequence). Trimming took 1 base from V and 0 from J, leaving 10 bases between them. CDR3 nucleotides: TGTGCCTGGAGTGGGGAGGGACTCTCCTATAATTCACCCCTCCACTTT. It specifies CAWSGEGLSYNSPLHF. Complete variable domain (other parts from reference TRBV30 and TRBJ1-6): SQTIHQWPATLVQPVGSPLSLECTVEGTSNPNLYWYRQAAGRGLQLLFYSVGIGQISSEVPQNLSASRPQDRQFILSSKKLLLSDSGFYLCAWSGEGLSYNSPLHFGNGTRLTVT.